The 12 T cell receptor beta chains presented below share a single source sample, sequenced in a study of blood T cell repertoires in COVID-19. Here immunoSEQ multiplex PCR was the method, and the copy in TCRdb shows in-frame clones only, minus some. The sample lists under 250,000 clones, approximately 82% occurring once. The source material was peripheral blood. The receptors come from a woman aged 50 to 60 with acute or convalescent COVID-19.

The genes are TRBV5-1 and TRBJ2-3, with a weak D call TRBD2 (6 bases). The CDR3 sequence is 15 residues long. Looked up from germline, CDR1 is SGHRS and CDR2 is YFSETQ. V was shortened by 5 bases and J by 0 bases, with 13 bases between the two germline ends. The CDR3 region is CASRSTGASTDTQYF. For the CDR3, the DNA is TGCGCCAGCAGAAGTACGGGAGCCAGCACAGATACGCAGTATTTT. Full variable domain (remainder filled in from reference TRBV5-1 and TRBJ2-3): KAGVTQTPRYLIKTRGQQVTLSCSPISGHRSVSWYQQTPGQGLQFLFEYFSETQRNKGNFPGRFSGRQFSNSRSEMNVSTLELGDSALYLCASRSTGASTDTQYFGPGTRLTVL.

V usage is TRBV27 and J usage is TRBJ2-3, with D perhaps matching TRBD1 (7 bases). CDR3 length equals 20 residues. Germline CDR1 and CDR2: MNHEY and SMNVEV (reference sequence). Trimming stripped 8 bases from V and 3 bases from J, with 33 bases between. CDR3 protein: CASERRQTGSGRDFTDTQYF. Here the CDR3 DNA reads TGTGCCAGCGAGAGGCGGCAGACAGGGAGCGGGCGGGATTTTACAGATACGCAGTATTTT.

The chain is built from TRBV19 and TRBJ2-5; tentative D call: TRBD1 (6 bases). The CDR3 length is 15 residues. Germline assignment: CDR1 LNHDA and CDR2 SQIVND (reference sequence). V shed 5 bases and J shed 3 bases, with 16 bases lying between them. CDR3 amino acids: CASSSTGMGKETQYF. CDR3 coding DNA: TGTGCCAGTAGTTCCACAGGGATGGGGAAAGAGACCCAGTACTTC.

The count of this clone is one. This rearrangement joins TRBV10-2 to TRBJ2-7; D may be TRBD1 (6 bases). This CDR3 spans 14 amino acids. Germline V gene sequence: CDR1 WSHSY, CDR2 SAAADI. With 7 bases removed from V and 2 bases from J, the gap between germline ends came to 15 bases. CDR3 in amino acids: CASTPGQNTYEQYF. The CDR3, as DNA: TGCGCCAGCACGCCGGGACAAAATACCTACGAGCAGTACTTC.

The rearrangement uses TRBV19 and TRBJ1-1; 7 bases fit TRBD1. CDR3 size: 15 residues. CDR1 is LNHDA and CDR2 is SQIVND in the germline V gene (reference sequence). The V and J ends lost 4 bases and 5 bases, in that order; junction bases with no gene match: 10. CDR3 sequence: CASSTLRGRRTEAFF. Written as DNA, the CDR3 is TGTGCCAGTAGTACGCTCAGGGGGAGGAGGACTGAAGCTTTCTTT.

This rearrangement joins TRBV7-9 to TRBJ1-3, with a possible D match to TRBD1 (5 bases). Trimming took off 1 base at V and 12 bases at J, with 10 bases between the two ends. The CDR3 extends over 12 amino acids. Germline values: CDR1 SEHNR, CDR2 FQNEAQ (reference sequence). The CDR3 DNA reads as TGTGCCAGCAGCTTAGACACAGGCCACATATATTTT. Residues: CASSLDTGHIYF.

This clone was recorded once. The rearrangement joins TRBV7-3 to TRBJ2-3; tentatively, D is TRBD1 (6 bases). The V gene lost 5 bases and the J gene lost 1 base, with 7 bases spanning the gap. Germline CDR1 and CDR2: SGHTA and FQGTGA. CDR3 length: 13 amino acids. The CDR3 loop is CASSHRGTDTQYF. The CDR3 DNA sequence: TGTGCCAGCAGCCACAGGGGCACAGATACGCAGTATTTT.

CDR3: CASSLSSGDGYTF. The CDR3 region has the DNA TGTGCCAGCAGCTTATCATCAGGGGACGGCTACACCTTC. The chain combines TRBV7-3 with TRBJ1-2; tentatively, D is TRBD1 (6 bases). V lost 2 bases and J 8 bases, leaving 12 bases between the germline ends. This CDR3 has 13 amino acids. Germline V gene sequence: CDR1 SGHTA, CDR2 FQGTGA.

The chain combines TRBV28 with TRBJ2-2, with a tentative D call TRBD1 (6 bases). This CDR3 has 15 residues. Germline V CDR1 and CDR2: MDHEN, SYDVKM. The V end lost 7 bases, the J end lost 7 bases, and 19 bases lay between the germline ends. The CDR3 spells CASTTQARGLGELFF. Written as DNA, the CDR3 is TGTGCCAGCACCACGCAAGCCAGGGGTCTCGGGGAGCTGTTTTTT.

This chain links TRBV7-9 with TRBJ2-1; TRBD1 agrees at 8 bases. Germline assignment: CDR1 SEHNR and CDR2 FQNEAQ (reference sequence). The CDR3 runs 17 residues. V was pared by 5 bases and J by 4 bases, with 13 bases of the junction left unmatched. The CDR3 DNA is TGTGCCAGCAGCCGACTTCCAGGGACAGGCGAATACAATGAGCAGTTCTTC. Protein sequence: CASSRLPGTGEYNEQFF.

The rearrangement uses TRBV6-5 and TRBJ2-1, with 12 bases that match TRBD2. Trimming cost V 8 bases and J 2 bases; bases outside gene matches: 4. CDR1 and CDR2 from the germline V gene are MNHEY and SVGAGI. The CDR3 runs to 15 residues. CDR3 sequence: CASETSGRPYNEQFF. CDR3 DNA: TGTGCCAGCGAGACTAGCGGGAGACCCTACAATGAGCAGTTCTTC.

V usage is TRBV9 and J usage is TRBJ1-1; D call uncertain. CDR1 and CDR2 (germline): SGDLS, YYNGEE. Trimming cost V 0 bases and J 1 base, with 7 bases left between them. The CDR3 is made up of 14 amino acids. CDR3 sequence reads: CASSVEPRNTEAFF. The CDR3 DNA reads TGTGCCAGCAGCGTAGAGCCGCGGAACACTGAAGCTTTCTTT.